This T cell receptor beta chain derives from a study of blood T cell repertoires in COVID-19. About the study: Whether acute or convalescent, the COVID-19 samples came from the United States, Italy and Spain.

Assignment of participants to cohorts was predicated upon participant-reported clinical history. Recovered status in Cohort 3 required two negative PCRs, clearance, or symptom resolution. This clone was seen a few times. In the authors' methods: Reference gene primer amplification yielded estimated nucleated cell counts. Clones were sequenced by immunoSEQ multiplex PCR, and TCRdb holds only the in-frame ones, with some missing. V and J calls and clone size come straight from that table; D and trimming were deduced from the DNA. The table has 250,000 or so clones, about 80% seen once. Germline loops: CDR1 SEHNR, CDR2 FQNEAQ (reference sequence). The ends were cut back, 5 bases at V and 5 bases at J, with 15 bases in the middle. The CDR3 runs 14 residues.

V usage is TRBV7-9 and J usage is TRBJ1-2, with D perhaps TRBD1 (6 bases). Sequencing input: PBMCs or T cells enriched from blood (not recorded which). This TCR derives from a man between 60 and 75 years old who had recovered from COVID-19. The CDR3 spells CASSPDQGKYGYTF. The CDR3 DNA is TGTGCCAGCAGCCCAGATCAGGGGAAATATGGCTACACCTTC.